Given below is one T cell receptor beta chain in context. This sample is drawn from a study of blood T cell repertoires in COVID-19. Study-wide context: The origin of the acute and convalescent COVID-19 samples was the United States, Italy and Spain. PBMCs, B-cell-depleted T cells, or T cells provided the cDNA or gDNA that made up the material.

Per the authors' pipeline: Quantification of nucleated cells was approximated via reference gene primer amplification. Clones were sequenced by immunoSEQ multiplex PCR, and TCRdb holds only the in-frame ones, with some missing. V, J and clone size are taken as reported in that table, and D and trimming were inferred from the DNA itself. The sample includes more than 70,000 clones, 80% to 90% seen only once; the top ten take under 6.5%. After removal of 6 bases from V and 0 bases from J, the junction contained 8 bases not matched to a gene. The CDR3 contains 16 residues. Germline CDR1 and CDR2: MNHNY and SVGAGI (reference sequence).

J is TRBJ1-3 and V is TRBV6-6, with 7 positions matching TRBD1. The sequenced sample consisted of peripheral blood. The source of this sequence is a man aged 50-59 years with active COVID-19. The CDR3 region is CASSETGTVSGNTIYF. The CDR3 DNA reads TGTGCCAGCAGCGAAACGGGGACAGTCTCTGGAAACACCATATATTTT.